The 8 T cell receptor beta chains below come from one sample, sequenced in a study of cytomegalovirus exposure and HLA in healthy donors (dated 2017 in TCRdb). The library was obtained by the immunoSEQ multiplex PCR assay. A mixture of 60 forward primers for TCR Vbeta segments and 13 reverse primers for TCR Jbeta segments was used in the multiplex PCR. TCRdb provides this immuneACCESS table in a form limited to in-frame rearrangements. Some clones are lacking; in checked studies, under half of them reflect an unresolved V gene, and why the rest are absent is not known. This sample has 150,000 to 200,000 clones in its table, and around 81% of those were observed once. 2.2% of the sample is in the top ten clones. Source material: PBMCs. These receptors all stem from a woman in her thirties in good health and CMV-seronegative.

The chain has TRBV25-1 and TRBJ2-1; 8 bases match TRBD2. Germline CDR1 reads MGHDK; CDR2 reads SYGVNS. This CDR3 comprises 13 residues. After removal of 6 bases from V and 4 bases from J, the junction contained 2 bases not matched to a gene. CDR3 sequence reads: CASRGLDYNEQFF. CDR3 nucleotide sequence: TGTGCCAGCAGGGGACTAGATTACAATGAGCAGTTCTTC.

V gene TRBV7-9 combines with J gene TRBJ2-1; the match to TRBD2 covers 10 bases. This CDR3 region has 17 residues. The J segment lost 0 bases and the V segment lost 2 bases, leaving 4 bases of the junction unmatched. Germline V gives CDR1 SEHNR, CDR2 FQNEAQ (reference sequence). CDR3 sequence (DNA): TGTGCCAGCAGCTTACCAACTAGCGGGGCCTCCTACAATGAGCAGTTCTTC. This gives the protein CASSLPTSGASYNEQFF.

About this clone itself: The junction departs from the called germline gene at one end, perhaps through a read error. The chain has TRBV7-9 and TRBJ1-4, with 7 positions matching TRBD1. Germline-derived CDR1 and CDR2 are SEHNR and FQNEAQ (reference sequence). CDR3 length: 15 residues. The CDR3 here is CSSSNYQNRGEKLFF. CDR3 DNA sequence: TGTTCCAGCAGCAATTACCAAAACAGGGGTGAAAAACTGTTTTTT.

The chain's CDR3 is CASSPEDIITSGRLQYF. CDR3 DNA sequence: TGTGCCAGCAGCCCGGAAGATATTATAACTAGCGGGCGCTTGCAGTACTTC. V is TRBV11-2 and J is TRBJ2-7, with 9 bases lining up with TRBD2. The V and J ends lost 5 bases and 9 bases, in that order; junction bases with no gene match: 20. The CDR3 is 17 residues long. CDR1 and CDR2 (germline): SGHAT, FQNNGV.

This chain connects TRBV10-3 to TRBJ2-1; the match to TRBD2 covers 7 bases. Germline CDR1 ENHRY, CDR2 SYGVKD. The CDR3 spans 14 residues. The junction had 10 bases not matched to a gene; V was cut back by 3 bases and J by 11 bases. The CDR3 DNA is TGTGCCATCAGTGAAACTAGCGATTGGATGCAGCAGTTCTTC. It translates to CAISETSDWMQQFF.

The chain couples TRBV28 to TRBJ1-2, with 8 bases fitting TRBD1. Germline-derived CDR1 and CDR2 are MDHEN and SYDVKM. J gave up 7 bases and V 7 bases, and 8 bases lay outside the gene matches. CDR3 size: 13 residues. The CDR3 sequence: CASKGQARFGYTF. DNA of the CDR3: TGTGCCAGCAAGGGACAGGCTCGTTTTGGCTACACCTTC.

Remarks on this clone: Without the conserved terminal phenylalanine or tryptophan, this CDR3 likely stems from a read error. Because the CDR3's place on the DNA is in doubt, the DNA is left out and the CDR3 is given as listed by TCRdb. This sequence joins TRBV5-6 and TRBJ1-1. The CDR3 is 13 amino acids in total, end residues counted. Looked up from germline, CDR1 is SGHDT and CDR2 is YYEEEE. The CDR3 protein is CASSAIAGGGRSI.

The J gene is TRBJ2-7, the V gene TRBV7-9; D is unresolved. The length of the CDR3 is 14 residues. Between the trimmed V and J ends, which lost 5 bases and 0 bases, there was a span of 11 bases. Germline loops: CDR1 SEHNR, CDR2 FQNEAQ (reference sequence). In DNA, the CDR3 is TGTGCCAGCAGCCCCGACGGGTACTCCTACGAGCAGTACTTC. Its protein product is CASSPDGYSYEQYF. The variable domain in full, completed from reference TRBV7-9 and TRBJ2-7, reads DTGVSQNPRHKITKRGQNVTFRCDPISEHNRLYWYRQTLGQGPEFLTYFQNEAQLEKSRLLSDRFSAERPKGSFSTLEIQRTEQGDSAMYLCASSPDGYSYEQYFGPGTRLTVT.